This paragraph covers one T cell receptor beta chain sequence. What this receptor recognizes is not known. No base qualities exist here, and no much larger clone lies one base off it. CDR1 LGHNA and CDR2 YNFKEQ were looked up in the germline V gene. The CDR3 spans 15 residues, from the cysteine through the phenylalanine. Left in the record is the CDR3 DNA by itself, 45 bases read in frame from the first base. From V the trimming removes 3 bases and from J it removes 3 bases, while the gene matches leave 4 bases of the junction unaccounted for. These data originate in a study of shared clonotypes between healthy human individuals (dated by TCRdb to 2020 to 2022). Background for the entire study: The cohort comprised two women and a few men aged 18 to 49 years. Per donor, leukapheresis produced somewhere between about 0.9 and 9 billion PBMCs. For each donor, three plates each were used for CD4 naive and CD4 memory, two plates were used for CD8 naive, and one plate was used for CD8 memory. To estimate repertoire size and how much clonotypes are shared between individuals, the study performed deep sequencing of blood TCR repertoires from about five healthy adults. Libraries were prepared and TCR repertoires were sequenced by different laboratories using diverse techniques, in order to increase sequencing depth and limit assay-specific biases. Study-wide conclusions, independent of this receptor: Pairwise subsampling led to the expectation that sequencing depth would affect the degree of clonotype sharing among donors. Higher generation probabilities were observed for clonotypes shared by all four sorted-subset donors than for non-shared clonotypes. Rarefaction of sorted-subset datasets indicated incomplete sequencing despite the large sequencing depth. When a handful of donors were compared, the shared fraction of clonotypes was approximately 5% for naive CD4, about 4% for naive CD8, 2% to 2.5% for memory CD4, and around 0.37% for memory CD8. The genetic and exposure-history diversity represented was limited by the small number of donors. Naive subsets generally had larger estimated clonotype richness than memory subsets. Sampling was limited to blood, and TCR repertoires in tissue likely differ from TCR repertoires in blood.

Using the deep immunoSEQ assay, TCR CDR3 regions were amplified from genomic DNA by multiplex PCR. Extracted genomic DNA from each cell subset was spread evenly across all wells of several immunoSEQ 96-well plates, with each plate serving as a replicate. For sorted subsets, each replicate PCR was loaded with around 220 ng genomic DNA, equivalent to some 31,000 T cell genomes. Purified libraries were quantified with a Qubit 3.0 fluorometer, sized on a Bioanalyzer 2100, and re-quantified with the KAPA Library Quantification kit. Each immunoSEQ 96-well plate was sequenced on its own single-read 150-cycle Illumina NextSeq 550 flow cell. In the source study's methods: Because the immunoSEQ output held only junctional sequences and lacked quality scores, the filtering could not match the filtering applied to full-length reads. Sequences were annotated with PyIR, a Python wrapper for IgBLAST v1.9, using IMGT germline references to assign V/J genes and CDR3. Reads with weak V/J assignments (E-value above 1e-6), missing CDR3, stop codons, out-of-frame junctions, or ambiguous translated residues were removed. V3J clonotypes were defined as sequences sharing an identical inferred V gene, J gene, and CDR3 amino acid sequence. To compute the percentage overlap between repertoires, the number of shared unique clonotypes was divided by the size of the smaller repertoire. Three approaches were used to assess repertoire richness: RTK rarefaction, the Chao1 estimator, and Recon v2.1 estimates of unobserved clonotypes. Generation probabilities were computed with OLGA for all TCRbeta clonotypes obtained by the gDNA method from four donors. This immuneACCESS table, as held by TCRdb, lists in-frame sequences with V and J called but not all clones. Of the missing ones, under half trace to an unresolved V gene in checked studies; the others have no known cause. For V, J and clone size, that table is used; D and trimming come from the DNA. The sample data list about 690,000 clones, and 80% to 95% of these were observed just once. The ten largest clones add up to 30% to 40% of the sample.

The donors were healthy, HIV-negative adults who had no recently reported acute infections or vaccinations. Only Caucasian adults living in Nashville, Tennessee, USA were represented among the donors. CD8 memory samples combined magnetically selected CD45RO+ cells with CCR7-negative CD45RA+ effector memory (TemRA) cells. After blood collection by leukapheresis, PBMCs were isolated using Ficoll-Histopaque density gradient centrifugation and then cryopreserved in the vapor phase of liquid nitrogen. Analytical flow cytometry was used to check the purity and quantity of each magnetically sorted T cell population. From each sorted fraction, genomic DNA was isolated and quantified by UV absorbance on a Nanodrop 2000c.

The chain uses TRBV4-2 and TRBJ1-4, with TRBD1 matching 7 junction bases. The TCR sequence derives from a man aged 18 to 29 in good health. Some clones in this sample may be carry-over from other donors' samples. Material: memory CD8+ T cells from PBMCs. Interpreted using the paper, the cell subset or site label stands for: CD45RO+ cells pooled with CCR7-negative TemRA cells. CDR3 region: CASSHNRGPNEKLFF. Read as DNA, the sequence is TGTGCCAGCAGCCACAACAGGGGACCTAATGAAAAACTGTTTTTT.